The entry that follows covers one T cell receptor beta chain sequence. The antigen remains unidentified. Germline CDR1 is MNHEY and CDR2 is SMNVEV (reference sequence). Trimming shortened V by 6 bases and J by 3 bases, and 15 bases separated the two germline ends. The CDR3 has 14 amino acids. This sample is drawn from a study of T cell responses to AZD1222 COVID-19 vaccine. Sequenced by immunoSEQ multiplex PCR; TCRdb stores in-frame clones only, minus some. Found here are 110,000 or so clones, approximately 86% of them singletons; the top ten hold approximately 5.2%. General study points: The sample set comprised mostly white British donors with more females, and clonal diversity was possibly underestimated. After two AZD1222 doses, spike-specific TCR breadth and depth rose versus day 0. Per reports, nearly half of all spike-specific TCRs target regions that are unmutated in variants.

Here the sequenced sample was peripheral blood, taken on day 0 of AZD1222 vaccination. The chain is built from TRBV27 and TRBJ2-7, with D possibly being TRBD1 or TRBD2 (6 bases each). The receptor's source is an adult in good health. The DNA for the CDR3 is TGTGCCAGCAGGACTAGATCGGACAGCTACGAGCAGTACTTC. This gives the protein CASRTRSDSYEQYF.